One and the same sample provided the 3 T cell receptor beta chains below, sequenced in a study of human T cells and chemical hapten exposure. TCRdb ran MiXCR on the RACE reads and lists one entry per CDR3 protein. The sample lists more than 300,000 distinct CDR3 sequences; 4% to 6% were seen once. Time point reported: pre-sensitization, week 0. Treatment reported: therapeutic diphenylcyclopropenone sensitization with weekly scalp DPC. The starting material was whole blood, obtained in connection with sensitization to the hapten diphenylcyclopropenone (DPC). The origin of the receptors is a woman aged 50 to 60 with alopecia areata. Some clones in this sample may be carry-over from other donors' samples.

This clonotype was seen a few times. This chain links TRBV2 with TRBJ2-7; D possibly corresponds to TRBD1 (5 bases). The CDR3 sequence is 14 residues long. V was trimmed by 6 bases and J by 1 base, leaving 13 bases between them. Per germline, CDR1 SNHLY and CDR2 FYNNEI. Here the CDR3 reads CASRENRLSYEQYF. CDR3 bases: TGTGCCAGCAGAGAGAACAGGTTATCCTACGAGCAGTACTTC.

This clonotype has more than one count but fewer than ten. This chain uses TRBV6-5 with TRBJ1-5, with a tentative D call TRBD1 (6 bases). Germline CDR1 MNHEY, CDR2 SVGAGI. CDR3 length: 16 amino acids. Trimming took 4 bases from V and 0 from J, leaving 13 bases between them. CDR3 sequence (DNA): TGTGCCAGCAGTTCTCCGAGGGGGGTTAGCAATCAGCCCCAGCATTTT. Translated: CASSSPRGVSNQPQHF.

The chain is built from TRBV12-3 or TRBV12-4 and TRBJ2-2; D uncertain. The V end lost 6 bases, the J end lost 2 bases, and 19 bases lay between the germline ends. The CDR3 extends over 17 amino acids. CDR3 bases: TGTGCCAGCAGCCAAGGGTTAGGACGGATCAACACCGGGGAGCTGTTTTTT. Protein product: CASSQGLGRINTGELFF.